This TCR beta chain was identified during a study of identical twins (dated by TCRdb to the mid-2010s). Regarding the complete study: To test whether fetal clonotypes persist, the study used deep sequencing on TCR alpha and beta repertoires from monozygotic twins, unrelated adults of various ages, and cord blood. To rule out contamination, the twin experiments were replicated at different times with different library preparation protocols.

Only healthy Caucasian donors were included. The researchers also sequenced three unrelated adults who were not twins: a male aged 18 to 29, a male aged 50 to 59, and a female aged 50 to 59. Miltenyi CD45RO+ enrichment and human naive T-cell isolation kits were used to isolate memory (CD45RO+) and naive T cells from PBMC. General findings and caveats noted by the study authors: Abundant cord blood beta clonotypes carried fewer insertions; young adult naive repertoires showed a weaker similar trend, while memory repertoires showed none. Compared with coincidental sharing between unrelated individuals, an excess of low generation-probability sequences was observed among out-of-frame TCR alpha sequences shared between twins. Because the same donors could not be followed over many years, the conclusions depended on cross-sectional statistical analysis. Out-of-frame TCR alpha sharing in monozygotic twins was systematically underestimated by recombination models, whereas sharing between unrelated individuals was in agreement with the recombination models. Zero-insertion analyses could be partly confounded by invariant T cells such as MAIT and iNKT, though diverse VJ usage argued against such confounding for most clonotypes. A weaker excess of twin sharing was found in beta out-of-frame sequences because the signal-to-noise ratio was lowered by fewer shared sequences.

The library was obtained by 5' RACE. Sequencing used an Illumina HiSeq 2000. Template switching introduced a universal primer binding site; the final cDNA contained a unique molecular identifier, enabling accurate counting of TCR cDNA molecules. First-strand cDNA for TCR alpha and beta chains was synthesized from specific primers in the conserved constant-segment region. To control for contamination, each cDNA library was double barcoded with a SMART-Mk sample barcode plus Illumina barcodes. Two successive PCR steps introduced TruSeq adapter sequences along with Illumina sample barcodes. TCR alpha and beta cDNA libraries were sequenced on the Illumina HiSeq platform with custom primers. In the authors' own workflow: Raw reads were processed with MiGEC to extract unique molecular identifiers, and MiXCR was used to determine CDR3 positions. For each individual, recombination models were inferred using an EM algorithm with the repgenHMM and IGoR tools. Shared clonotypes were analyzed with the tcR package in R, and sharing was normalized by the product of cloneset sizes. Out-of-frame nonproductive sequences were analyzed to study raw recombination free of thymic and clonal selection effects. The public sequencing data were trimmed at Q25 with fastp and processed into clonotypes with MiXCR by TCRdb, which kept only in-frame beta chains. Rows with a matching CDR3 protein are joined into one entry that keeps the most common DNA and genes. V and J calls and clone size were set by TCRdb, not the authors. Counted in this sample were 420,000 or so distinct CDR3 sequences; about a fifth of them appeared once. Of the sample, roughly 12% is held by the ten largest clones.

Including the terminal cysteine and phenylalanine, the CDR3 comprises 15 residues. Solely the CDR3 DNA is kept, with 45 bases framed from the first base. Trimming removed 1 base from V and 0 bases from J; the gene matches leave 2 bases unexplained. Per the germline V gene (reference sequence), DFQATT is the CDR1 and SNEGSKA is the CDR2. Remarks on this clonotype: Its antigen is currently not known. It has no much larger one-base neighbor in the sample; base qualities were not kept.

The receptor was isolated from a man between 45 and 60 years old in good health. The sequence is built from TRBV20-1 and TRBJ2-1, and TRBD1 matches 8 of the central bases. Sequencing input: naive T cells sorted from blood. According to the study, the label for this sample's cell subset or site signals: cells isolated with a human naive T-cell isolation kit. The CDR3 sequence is CSARGTGSSYNEQFF. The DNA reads TGCAGTGCTAGAGGGACAGGGAGCTCCTACAATGAGCAGTTCTTC.